Below, 30 T cell receptor beta chains from the same sample are listed, as sequenced in a study of blood T cell repertoires in COVID-19. Data came from immunoSEQ multiplex PCR; TCRdb stores just in-frame clones and leaves some out. The sample has roughly 110,000 clones, 71% seen once. The specimen was peripheral blood. The receptors come from a human donor with acute or convalescent COVID-19. The donor label of this sample is uncertain.

The rearrangement joins TRBV27 to TRBJ1-1, with 7 positions matching TRBD1. The CDR3 extends over 13 amino acids. Germline loops: CDR1 MNHEY, CDR2 SMNVEV (reference sequence). Trimming at V came to 6 bases and at J to 9 bases, leaving 10 bases not matched to a gene. CDR3 nucleotide sequence: TGTGCCAGCAGCCGAACAGGGGCGGTAAAAGCTTTCTTT. It specifies CASSRTGAVKAFF.

This clone was detected only once. Other DNA sequences within the sample encode an identical CDR3. The chain combines TRBV24-1 with TRBJ1-2; 7 positions agree with TRBD1. The CDR3 sequence is 14 residues long. The ends lost 2 bases at V and 2 bases at J; junction bases unmatched: 1. CDR1 and CDR2 (germline): KGHDR, SFDVKD. The chain's CDR3 is CATSDSGQNYGYTF. The CDR3 DNA is TGTGCCACCAGTGATTCGGGACAGAACTATGGCTACACCTTC.

The gene calls are TRBV3-1 (or the pseudogene TRBV3-2) and TRBJ1-6, with 8 bases matching TRBD1. Germline-derived CDR1 and CDR2 are LGHDT and YNNKEL (reference sequence). The V and J ends lost 8 bases and 10 bases, in that order; junction bases with no gene match: 10. The CDR3 extends over 14 amino acids. The CDR3 is CASADREIKSPLHF. The CDR3 region has the DNA TGTGCCAGCGCGGACAGGGAAATTAAATCACCCCTCCACTTT.

The chain links TRBV30 to TRBJ1-6; TRBD1 matches at 11 bases. Trimming took 3 bases from V and 0 from J; bases not matched to a gene: 13. The CDR3 contains 20 residues. Germline V gene sequence: CDR1 GTSNPN, CDR2 SVGIG (reference sequence). The CDR3 DNA is TGTGCCTGGAGCGTCGGGACAGGGGGTCCTTATAGCTCCTATAATTCACCCCTCCACTTT. It codes for CAWSVGTGGPYSSYNSPLHF.

The gene calls are TRBV28 and TRBJ2-3, with TRBD2 matching 15 bases. J lost 2 bases, V lost 6 bases, and 9 bases had no gene match. Germline CDR1 MDHEN, CDR2 SYDVKM. This CDR3 has 18 amino acids. The CDR3 spells CASSPAGLAGGITDTQYF. The CDR3 DNA sequence: TGTGCCAGCAGCCCAGCGGGACTAGCGGGGGGAATCACAGATACGCAGTATTTT.

This clone was found a few times. This chain links TRBV21-1 with TRBJ1-6. TRBV21-1 is a documented pseudogene. CDR3 length: 15 amino acids. CDR3 loop: CASSKRDRTNSPLHF. DNA for the CDR3: TGTGCCAGCAGCAAGCGGGACCGGACGAATTCACCCCTCCACTTT.

This clone was seen only a few times. V and J are TRBV12-3 or TRBV12-4 and TRBJ1-2, with D unresolved. CDR3 size: 13 residues. V was trimmed by 6 bases and J by 9 bases, leaving 17 bases between them. CDR3 in DNA: TGTGCCAGCAGCTTACCTCCCGGAGGGAGCTACACCTTC. It yields the protein CASSLPPGGSYTF.

The chain couples TRBV5-1 to TRBJ1-1; the D gene is possibly TRBD1 (6 bases). With 4 bases removed from V and 3 bases from J, the gap between germline ends came to 13 bases. The CDR3 extends over 14 amino acids. CDR1 is SGHRS, CDR2 YFSETQ, per germline. Written as DNA, the CDR3 is TGCGCCAGCAGCGGTCGGGACATACACACTGAAGCTTTCTTT. This translates into CASSGRDIHTEAFF.

J is TRBJ2-5 and V is TRBV3-1 (or the pseudogene TRBV3-2); 7 nucleotides line up with TRBD1. The CDR3 extends over 18 amino acids. V gave up 0 bases and J gave up 2 bases; unmatched junction bases: 12. Germline V gene sequence: CDR1 LGHDT, CDR2 YNNKEL (reference sequence). In DNA, the CDR3 is TGTGCCAGCAGCCAAGAAACTCCTTGGACAGGTGGACAAGAGACCCAGTACTTC. Protein product: CASSQETPWTGGQETQYF.

This clone was detected a few times. The chain carries TRBV10-3 and TRBJ2-5; maybe TRBD2 (6 bases). Between the trimmed V and J ends, which lost 3 bases and 4 bases, there was a span of 9 bases. Germline CDR1 reads ENHRY; CDR2 reads SYGVKD. There are 13 residues in the CDR3. The CDR3 here is CAISEGGAETQYF. CDR3 DNA: TGTGCCATCAGTGAAGGCGGGGCAGAGACCCAGTACTTC.

CDR3 amino acids: CASSRGQAQALAKNIQYF. CDR3 DNA sequence: TGTGCCAGCAGTCGAGGACAGGCCCAGGCCCTAGCCAAAAACATTCAGTACTTC. The gene calls are TRBV6-6 and TRBJ2-4, with 7 bases lining up with TRBD1. Trimming took 5 bases from V and 0 from J; bases not matched to a gene: 13. This CDR3 has 18 residues. CDR1 and CDR2 from the germline V gene are MNHNY and SVGAGI (reference sequence).

The J gene is TRBJ2-3, the V gene TRBV9; unclear D gene. V gave up 2 bases and J gave up 2 bases, with 6 bases separating them. CDR1 is SGDLS, CDR2 YYNGEE, per germline. The CDR3 runs 13 residues. In DNA form, the CDR3 reads TGTGCCAGCAGCGTCTCACACACAGATACGCAGTATTTT. Translated: CASSVSHTDTQYF.

This clone appeared a few times. In DNA, the CDR3 is TGTGCCAGCAGTTACGGGCAGGCGGGTTCACCCCTCCACTTT. Amino acids: CASSYGQAGSPLHF. This rearrangement joins TRBV6-5 to TRBJ1-6; D gene unclear. V dropped 2 bases and J dropped 9 bases, with 11 bases sitting between them. The CDR3 is 14 residues long. Germline V gene lookup returns CDR1 MNHEY and CDR2 SVGAGI.

The genes are TRBV11-3 and TRBJ2-1, with 10 bases fitting TRBD2. After removal of 5 bases from V and 7 bases from J, the junction contained 8 bases not matched to a gene. Germline values: CDR1 SGHNT, CDR2 YENEEA. The CDR3 contains 15 residues. The CDR3 DNA is TGTGCCAGCAGCCCCCGGTTGACTAGCGGGAATGAGCAGTTCTTC. Its protein product is CASSPRLTSGNEQFF.

This chain connects TRBV27 to TRBJ1-2; D perhaps matches TRBD1 (5 bases). The V end lost 6 bases, the J end lost 0 bases, and 17 bases lay between the germline ends. Germline V CDR1 and CDR2: MNHEY, SMNVEV (reference sequence). The CDR3 extends over 16 amino acids. CDR3 protein: CASSLLGLRANYGYTF. The CDR3 bases are TGTGCCAGCAGCCTCTTGGGGCTACGAGCTAACTATGGCTACACCTTC.

This clone appeared once. The chain carries TRBV3-1 (or the pseudogene TRBV3-2) and TRBJ2-5; 10 nucleotides line up with TRBD2. Germline V gene lookup returns CDR1 LGHDT and CDR2 YNNKEL (reference sequence). With 1 base clipped from V and 4 bases from J, the junction kept 15 bases outside the gene matches. CDR3 length equals 19 residues. CDR3 DNA sequence: TGTGCCAGCAGCCAAGTAAGGCCTAGCGGGGGCCCACTGAGAGAGACCCAGTACTTC. Translating it yields CASSQVRPSGGPLRETQYF.

The chain couples TRBV5-1 to TRBJ1-5; 8 positions agree with TRBD1. With V trimmed by 2 bases and J by 5 bases, 3 bases remained unmatched. The CDR3 contains 14 residues. Germline values: CDR1 SGHRS, CDR2 YFSETQ. The CDR3 DNA follows: TGCGCCAGCAGCTTAGGACAGGGAGATCAGCCCCAGCATTTT. Residues: CASSLGQGDQPQHF.

The chain joins TRBV6-6 to TRBJ1-1; D is uncertain. The CDR3 spans 13 residues. Germline CDR1 MNHNY, CDR2 SVGAGI (reference sequence). V lost 6 bases to trimming and J lost 4 bases, with 12 bases between them. CDR3 amino acids: CASSVLRGTEAFF. In DNA form, the CDR3 reads TGTGCCAGCAGCGTCCTCCGGGGCACTGAAGCTTTCTTT.

The rearrangement uses TRBV21-1 and TRBJ1-6. TRBV21-1 is an annotated pseudogene. The CDR3 is 15 amino acids. The CDR3 coding sequence is TGTGCCAGCAGCAAAGATCCCTGGGAGGATTCACCCCTCCACTTT. Translation gives CASSKDPWEDSPLHF.

The gene calls are TRBV28 and TRBJ2-7; D gene ambiguous. V was clipped by 5 bases and J by 0 bases, with 17 bases between them. The germline CDR1 and CDR2 sequences are MDHEN and SYDVKM. The CDR3 spans 16 residues. CDR3: CASSPPKETLSYEQYF. CDR3 nucleotides: TGTGCCAGCAGTCCCCCAAAGGAGACCCTCTCCTACGAGCAGTACTTC.

The count of this clone is one. The rearrangement links TRBV18 to TRBJ2-1; a weak D match, TRBD1 (6 bases). Per the germline V gene, CDR1 is KGHSH and CDR2 is LQKENI. This CDR3 spans 14 amino acids. V lost 4 bases, J lost 4 bases, and 11 bases lay in between. The CDR3 coding sequence is TGTGCCAGCTCACAAAACGACAGGTACAATGAGCAGTTCTTC. This codes for CASSQNDRYNEQFF.

The chain is built from TRBV20-1 and TRBJ2-3; D gene ambiguous. V was shortened by 3 bases and J by 6 bases, with 7 bases between the two germline ends. Germline V lookup: CDR1 DFQATT, CDR2 SNEGSKA (reference sequence). The CDR3 totals 11 residues. CDR3 DNA: TGCAGTGCTAGCAGTCCCGATACGCAGTATTTT. Encoded protein: CSASSPDTQYF.

A few counts support this clone. J is TRBJ1-6 and V is TRBV6-5, with D perhaps matching TRBD1 (6 bases). The V and J ends lost 7 bases and 9 bases respectively, with 16 bases between them. Per the germline V gene, CDR1 is MNHEY and CDR2 is SVGAGI. The CDR3 spans 14 residues. The CDR3 sequence is CASTQLGGPSPLHF. CDR3 DNA: TGTGCCAGCACCCAATTGGGGGGGCCTTCACCCCTCCACTTT.

The chain employs TRBV2 and TRBJ1-1, with 9 bases fitting TRBD1. This CDR3 comprises 15 residues. The germline CDR1 and CDR2 sequences are SNHLY and FYNNEI. V gave up 6 bases and J gave up 5 bases; unmatched junction bases: 10. CDR3 coding DNA: TGTGCCAGCAGCCCCGAGGACAGGGGATGGACTGAAGCTTTCTTT. Protein: CASSPEDRGWTEAFF. Based on the CDR3 plus reference TRBV2 and TRBJ1-1, the full variable domain is EPEVTQTPSHQVTQMGQEVILRCVPISNHLYFYWYRQILGQKVEFLVSFYNNEISEKSEIFDDQFSVERPDGSNFTLKIRSTKLEDSAMYFCASSPEDRGWTEAFFGQGTRLTVV.

V is TRBV14 and J is TRBJ1-1, with 9 bases lining up with TRBD1. Germline V gives CDR1 SGHDN, CDR2 FVKESK. The CDR3 has 15 amino acids. V lost 2 bases to trimming and J lost 4 bases; unmatched junction nucleotides: 5. The CDR3 reads CASSQLDRGVTEAFF. The CDR3 region has the DNA TGTGCCAGCAGCCAACTGGACAGGGGTGTCACTGAAGCTTTCTTT.

The chain joins TRBV19 to TRBJ2-7; 8 nucleotides line up with TRBD1. V was pared by 6 bases and J by 1 base, with 8 bases of the junction left unmatched. CDR1 is LNHDA and CDR2 is SQIVND in the germline V gene (reference sequence). CDR3 length: 15 amino acids. The CDR3, as DNA: TGTGCCAGTAGCGTCTCGGGACAGGAGTCCTACGAGCAGTACTTC. Protein: CASSVSGQESYEQYF.

The CDR3: CASSALSTGKAKNIQYF. CDR3 nucleotide sequence: TGTGCCAGCAGTGCCTTATCTACAGGGAAAGCCAAAAACATTCAGTACTTC. The chain combines TRBV6-1 with TRBJ2-4; D might be TRBD1 (6 bases). The CDR3 runs 17 residues. V was pared by 4 bases and J by 0 bases, with 16 bases between. Germline lookup yields CDR1 MNHNS and CDR2 SASEGT.

This chain connects TRBV6-5 to TRBJ1-5, with D perhaps matching TRBD1 (6 bases). With 4 bases removed from V and 4 bases from J, the gap between germline ends came to 14 bases. The germline CDR1 and CDR2 sequences are MNHEY and SVGAGI. This CDR3 contains 15 residues. The chain's CDR3 is CASSSGGAGNQPQHF. The CDR3 DNA reads TGTGCCAGCAGTTCGGGGGGGGCTGGTAATCAGCCCCAGCATTTT.

The chain is built from TRBV28 and TRBJ1-1; D unresolved. Trimming stripped 1 base from V and 2 bases from J, with 8 bases between. This CDR3 contains 14 residues. The germline CDR1 and CDR2 sequences are MDHEN and SYDVKM. The CDR3 spells CASSLSYSNTEAFF. CDR3 nucleotide sequence: TGTGCCAGCAGTTTATCGTACAGCAACACTGAAGCTTTCTTT. Full variable domain (remainder filled in from reference TRBV28 and TRBJ1-1): DVKVTQSSRYLVKRTGEKVFLECVQDMDHENMFWYRQDPGLGLRLIYFSYDVKMKEKGDIPEGYSVSREKKERFSLILESASTNQTSMYLCASSLSYSNTEAFFGQGTRLTVV.

The chain combines TRBV2 with TRBJ2-7, with D perhaps matching TRBD2 (6 bases). The germline V gene encodes CDR1 SNHLY and CDR2 FYNNEI. This CDR3 contains 13 residues. Trimming removed 1 base from V and 6 bases from J, with 10 bases in between. The CDR3 DNA reads TGTGCCAGCAGTGAAGAACTAGCCAGCGAGCAGTACTTC. Its protein is CASSEELASEQYF.